Each of the 25 T cell receptor beta chains below was sequenced from the same sample in a study of T cell changes during pregnancy in multiple sclerosis. Here immunoSEQ multiplex PCR was the method, and the copy in TCRdb shows in-frame clones only, minus some. The sample carries about 49,000 clones, around 90% recorded once. The sequencing here drew on peripheral blood, taken after pregnancy. Receptors were obtained from a female donor in good health, enrolled as a control in a pregnancy study.

The chain joins TRBV9 to TRBJ2-7; D perhaps matches TRBD2 (5 bases). V was shortened by 0 bases and J by 3 bases, with 13 bases between the two germline ends. Germline CDR1 and CDR2: SGDLS and YYNGEE. This CDR3 contains 15 residues. The CDR3 DNA reads TGTGCCAGCAGCGTAGAGGCTAGCACCGACTACGAGCAGTACTTC. Translating it yields CASSVEASTDYEQYF.

The V gene is TRBV4-2, the J gene TRBJ2-7; the D gene is possibly TRBD2 (7 bases). The CDR3 is made up of 16 amino acids. Germline loops: CDR1 LGHNA, CDR2 YNFKEQ. V was shortened by 0 bases and J by 4 bases, with 16 bases between the two germline ends. The chain's CDR3 is CASSQEGGGASYEQYF. The DNA of the CDR3 is TGTGCCAGCAGCCAAGAAGGTGGGGGGGCCTCATACGAGCAGTACTTC.

The genes are TRBV5-8 and TRBJ1-1, with D maybe TRBD1 (5 bases). CDR1 is SGHTS and CDR2 is YDEGEE in the germline V gene. The CDR3 runs 14 residues. Trimming pared 2 bases from V and 1 base from J, leaving 9 bases between. CDR3 loop: CASSLEQANTEAFF. DNA for the CDR3: TGTGCCAGCAGCTTAGAACAGGCGAACACTGAAGCTTTCTTT.

The V call is TRBV28, the J call TRBJ2-7, with 8 bases lining up with TRBD2. V lost 7 bases, J lost 3 bases, and 8 bases stayed unmatched. From germline, CDR1 is MDHEN and CDR2 SYDVKM. The CDR3 consists of 14 residues. CDR3 sequence reads: CASTPGLAGYEQYF. The CDR3, as DNA: TGTGCCAGCACCCCCGGGCTAGCGGGCTACGAGCAGTACTTC.

This clone was counted a single time. The genes are TRBV6-1 and TRBJ2-2, with 11 nucleotides matching TRBD2. The CDR3 is made up of 17 amino acids. CDR1 and CDR2 (germline): MNHNS, SASEGT. The trim removed 0 bases at V and 4 bases at J, leaving 4 bases unmatched. The chain's CDR3 is CASSEASGGASTGELFF. CDR3 coding DNA: TGTGCCAGCAGTGAAGCTAGCGGGGGGGCATCCACCGGGGAGCTGTTTTTT.

V is TRBV9 and J is TRBJ2-1; 8 bases agree with TRBD2. Unmatched junction bases numbered 5, after V lost 0 bases and J lost 3 bases. Germline CDR1 is SGDLS and CDR2 is YYNGEE. The CDR3 has 16 residues. The CDR3 nucleotides read TGTGCCAGCAGCGTAGTAAATAGCGGGGTCTACAATGAGCAGTTCTTC. Its protein product is CASSVVNSGVYNEQFF.

The V gene is TRBV27, the J gene TRBJ1-4, with TRBD1 matching 8 bases. The CDR3 runs to 12 residues. Per germline, CDR1 MNHEY and CDR2 SMNVEV (reference sequence). V dropped 6 bases and J dropped 9; count of bases not matched to a gene: 3. The CDR3: CASRRTGQKLFF. In DNA, the CDR3 is TGTGCCAGCAGAAGGACAGGGCAAAAACTGTTTTTT.

The V and J genes are TRBV6-1 and TRBJ1-2; no firm D call. CDR1 is MNHNS and CDR2 is SASEGT in the germline V gene. The CDR3 runs to 14 residues. With 3 bases removed from V and 4 bases from J, the gap between germline ends came to 12 bases. CDR3 in DNA: TGTGCCAGCAGTGATAGCCGGAAAGTCTATGGCTACACCTTC. Amino acids: CASSDSRKVYGYTF.

The chain has TRBV5-1 and TRBJ1-6, with a possible D match to TRBD1 (5 bases). The V gene lost 0 bases and the J gene lost 10 bases, with 8 bases spanning the gap. CDR3 length: 13 residues. From germline, CDR1 is SGHRS and CDR2 YFSETQ. CDR3 coding DNA: TGCGCCAGCAGCTTGGCAGGGAGGTCACCCCTCCACTTT. It specifies CASSLAGRSPLHF.

The V gene is TRBV14, the J gene TRBJ1-6; D not certain. This CDR3 is 14 amino acids long. V lost 4 bases to trimming and J lost 3 bases, with 7 bases between them. Germline CDR1 is SGHDN and CDR2 is FVKESK. CDR3 in amino acids: CASSPNSYNSPLHF. CDR3 in DNA: TGTGCCAGCAGCCCCAACAGCTATAATTCACCCCTCCACTTT. The full variable domain, completed using reference TRBV14 and TRBJ1-6, is EAGVTQFPSHSVIEKGQTVTLRCDPISGHDNLYWYRRVMGKEIKFLLHFVKESKQDESGMPNNRFLAERTGGTYSTLKVQPAELEDSGVYFCASSPNSYNSPLHFGNGTRLTVT.

The V gene is TRBV6-5, the J gene TRBJ2-7; D might be TRBD1 (6 bases). The germline gives CDR1 MNHEY, CDR2 SVGAGI. V was trimmed by 5 bases and J by 2 bases, leaving 16 bases between them. This CDR3 has 15 residues. As DNA, the CDR3 is TGTGCCAGCAGTCCTCCCGGGACACCGGCCTACGAGCAGTACTTC. This codes for CASSPPGTPAYEQYF.

The chain employs TRBV6-1 and TRBJ2-7, with TRBD1 matching over 7 bases. The germline V gene has CDR1 MNHNS and CDR2 SASEGT. V gave up 6 bases and J gave up 3 bases; unmatched junction bases: 8. This CDR3 comprises 14 residues. The CDR3 bases are TGTGCCAGCAGCCCGGGGACAGTTAGCTACGAGCAGTACTTC. It yields the protein CASSPGTVSYEQYF.

This sequence joins TRBV25-1 and TRBJ2-7; TRBD2 aligns across 7 bases. CDR3 length: 15 residues. V lost 4 bases, J lost 7 bases, and 13 bases stayed unmatched. The germline gives CDR1 MGHDK, CDR2 SYGVNS. Written as DNA, the CDR3 is TGTGCCAGCAGTGTCGGTGGGGGGGGATTGGAGGAGCAGTACTTC. This encodes CASSVGGGGLEEQYF.

The CDR3 bases are TGTGCCAGCAGCTTGGACAGACCCTACGAGCAGTACTTC. This encodes CASSLDRPYEQYF. J is TRBJ2-7 and V is TRBV5-4, with D unclear. V shed 0 bases and J shed 2 bases, with 6 bases lying between them. The CDR3 extends over 13 amino acids. From germline, CDR1 is SGHNT and CDR2 YYREEE (reference sequence).

This clone was observed once. The genes are TRBV5-5 and TRBJ1-4, with D perhaps matching TRBD1 (5 bases). V was clipped by 4 bases and J by 0 bases, with 13 bases between them. The CDR3 length is 16 residues. Germline V gene lookup returns CDR1 SGHKS and CDR2 YYEKEE (reference sequence). This CDR3 is CASSKNRLATNEKLFF. CDR3 DNA: TGTGCCAGCAGCAAGAACAGGCTGGCAACTAATGAAAAACTGTTTTTT.

The chain carries TRBV19 and TRBJ1-2; tentative D call: TRBD1 (6 bases). V was shortened by 3 bases and J by 8 bases, with 19 bases between the two germline ends. Per the germline V gene, CDR1 is LNHDA and CDR2 is SQIVND (reference sequence). The CDR3 is made up of 15 amino acids. The DNA for the CDR3 is TGTGCCAGTAGTATCCCAAGGGCAGGGGAGAGGGGCTACACCTTC. Protein product: CASSIPRAGERGYTF. The full variable domain, its missing parts supplied by reference TRBV19 and TRBJ1-2, is DGGITQSPKYLFRKEGQNVTLSCEQNLNHDAMYWYRQDPGQGLRLIYYSQIVNDFQKGDIAEGYSVSREKKESFPLTVTSAQKNPTAFYLCASSIPRAGERGYTFGSGTRLTVV.

The chain links TRBV4-3 to TRBJ2-1; D is unresolved. Germline values: CDR1 LGHNA, CDR2 YSLEER. The CDR3 consists of 15 residues. Trimming pared 1 base from V and 0 bases from J, leaving 7 bases between. CDR3 loop: CASSQVTTSYNEQFF. The CDR3 DNA reads as TGCGCCAGCAGCCAAGTAACTACCTCCTACAATGAGCAGTTCTTC.

In this sample, this clone turned up a few times. V usage is TRBV4-3 and J usage is TRBJ2-2; 12 nucleotides line up with TRBD2. In germline, CDR1 is LGHNA, CDR2 YSLEER. This CDR3 is built from 15 residues. V gave up 4 bases and J gave up 7 bases; unmatched junction bases: 4. In DNA, the CDR3 is TGCGCCAGCAGCCGACTAGCGGGGGCGAACGGGGAGCTGTTTTTT. It specifies CASSRLAGANGELFF.

V gene TRBV29-1 combines with J gene TRBJ2-6; TRBD1 is a possible D gene (5 bases). The CDR3 contains 15 residues. Trimming removed 5 bases from V and 0 bases from J, with 11 bases in between. The germline V gene encodes CDR1 SQVTM and CDR2 ANQGSEA. CDR3 sequence: CSVMQGSSGANVLTF. The CDR3 nucleotides are TGCAGCGTTATGCAGGGCAGCTCTGGGGCCAACGTCCTGACTTTC.

V gene TRBV14 combines with J gene TRBJ1-5; D is unresolved. The CDR3 consists of 13 residues. V was trimmed by 4 bases and J by 4 bases, leaving 8 bases between them. Germline V CDR1 and CDR2: SGHDN, FVKESK. CDR3 in DNA: TGTGCCAGCAGCCCCACGGGGAATCAGCCCCAGCATTTT. As protein: CASSPTGNQPQHF.

V and J are TRBV19 and TRBJ2-1; TRBD2 matches 13 bases. Germline values: CDR1 LNHDA, CDR2 SQIVND (reference sequence). With V trimmed by 3 bases and J by 10 bases, 9 bases remained unmatched. The CDR3 is 16 amino acids. In nucleotides, the CDR3 is TGTGCCAGTAGTATTGGAGGTACTAGCGGGAGGGACGAGCAGTTCTTC. This gives the protein CASSIGGTSGRDEQFF.

The rearrangement joins TRBV4-1 to TRBJ2-7, with TRBD2 matching 9 bases. The CDR3 loop spans 18 amino acids. Germline V gene sequence: CDR1 MGHRA, CDR2 YSYEKL. With 4 bases clipped from V and 5 bases from J, the junction kept 18 bases outside the gene matches. As DNA, the CDR3 is TGCGCCAGCAGCCGCTCGGGCGGGAGGGTGGTACCGGTCCACGAGCAGTACTTC. It translates to CASSRSGGRVVPVHEQYF.

The chain has TRBV5-4 and TRBJ2-1; 9 bases fit TRBD2. The J segment lost 4 bases and the V segment lost 2 bases, leaving 10 bases of the junction unmatched. The CDR3 is 17 amino acids. Germline V lookup: CDR1 SGHNT, CDR2 YYREEE (reference sequence). CDR3 nucleotides: TGTGCCAGCAGCTTCCCGAGGCGGGGGGGCCTATACAATGAGCAGTTCTTC. It codes for CASSFPRRGGLYNEQFF.

The chain couples TRBV5-1 to TRBJ2-1; 9 nucleotides match TRBD2. The CDR3 spans 15 residues. The germline CDR1 and CDR2 sequences are SGHRS and YFSETQ. J gave up 7 bases and V 0 bases, and 5 bases lay outside the gene matches. The CDR3 here is CASSLGAGGPNEQFF. The CDR3 DNA reads TGCGCCAGCAGCTTGGGGGCGGGAGGGCCGAATGAGCAGTTCTTC.

This clone was detected only once. The chain uses TRBV6-5 and TRBJ1-1, with TRBD1 matching 7 bases. With 2 bases clipped from V and 5 bases from J, the junction kept 2 bases outside the gene matches. The CDR3 totals 13 residues. Germline V gives CDR1 MNHEY, CDR2 SVGAGI. Here the CDR3 reads CASSYGTVTEAFF. The CDR3 bases are TGTGCCAGCAGTTACGGGACAGTTACTGAAGCTTTCTTT.